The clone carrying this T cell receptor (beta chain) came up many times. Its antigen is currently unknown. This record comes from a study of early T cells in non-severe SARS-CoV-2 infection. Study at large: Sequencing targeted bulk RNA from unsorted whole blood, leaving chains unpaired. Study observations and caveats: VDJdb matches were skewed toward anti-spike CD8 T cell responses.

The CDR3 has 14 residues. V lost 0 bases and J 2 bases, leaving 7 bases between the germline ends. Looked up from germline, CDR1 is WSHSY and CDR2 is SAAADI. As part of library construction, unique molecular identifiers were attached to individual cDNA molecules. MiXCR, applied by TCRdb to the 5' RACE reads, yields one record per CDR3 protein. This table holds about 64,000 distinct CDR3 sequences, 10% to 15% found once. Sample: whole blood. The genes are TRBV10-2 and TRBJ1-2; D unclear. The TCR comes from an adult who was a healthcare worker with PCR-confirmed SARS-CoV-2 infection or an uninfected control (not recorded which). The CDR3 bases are TGCGCCAGCAGTGAGTCTCCAGTAAACTATGGCTACACCTTC. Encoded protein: CASSESPVNYGYTF.